The rows below give T cell receptor beta chains drawn from one sample of a study of beta chain features in type 1 diabetes. The method was immunoSEQ multiplex PCR; TCRdb's version includes in-frame clones alone and lacks a portion of them. Among 640,000 or so clones listed, roughly an eighth were seen once. The sequenced sample was naive CD4+ T cells from blood. Receptor source: a man aged 18 to 30 with type 1 diabetes. CDR3s include the opening cysteine and the closing phenylalanine or tryptophan. A D gene is named only where the DNA matches it firmly. Size is omitted from some rows. Given values are once, few, many or a class for expanded clones.

J: TRBJ1-1
size: few
V: TRBV7-9
D: NA
CDR3: CASSPQGGNTEAFF
DNA: TGTGCCAGCAGTCCCCAGGGAGGGAACACTGAAGCTTTCTTT

J: TRBJ2-3
size: NA
V: TRBV5-4
D: TRBD2
CDR3: CASRPGLAGGGTDTQYF
DNA: TGTGCCAGCAGACCGGGACTAGCGGGGGGGGGCACAGATACGCAGTATTTT

J: TRBJ1-5
size: NA
V: TRBV20-1
D: NA
CDR3: CSARDTQPQHF
DNA: TGCAGTGCTAGAGACACGCAGCCCCAGCATTTT

J: TRBJ2-7
size: few
V: TRBV29-1
D: NA
CDR3: CSARGQTYEQYF
DNA: TGCAGCGCCCGCGGGCAGACCTACGAGCAGTACTTC

J: TRBJ2-1
size: few
V: TRBV4-2
D: NA
CDR3: CASSQDLIRGTNNEQFF
DNA: TGTGCCAGCAGCCAAGATTTGATCCGCGGGACCAACAATGAGCAGTTCTTC

J: TRBJ2-7
size: NA
V: TRBV11-2
D: NA
CDR3: CASRLLYEQYF
DNA: TGTGCCAGCAGATTGCTCTACGAGCAGTACTTC

J: TRBJ2-5
size: few
V: TRBV5-1
D: TRBD2
CDR3: CASSSGLAGVETQYF
DNA: TGCGCCAGCAGCTCCGGACTAGCGGGAGTAGAGACCCAGTACTTC

J: TRBJ1-2
size: NA
V: TRBV30
D: NA
CDR3: CAWSGVGGLSYGYTF
DNA: TGTGCCTGGAGTGGCGTCGGGGGACTGAGCTATGGCTACACCTTC

J: TRBJ2-5
size: NA
V: TRBV5-1
D: TRBD2
CDR3: CASSRRIAGGPETQYF
DNA: TGCGCCAGCAGCCGACGTATAGCGGGAGGGCCGGAGACCCAGTACTTC

J: TRBJ2-7
size: NA
V: TRBV18
D: NA
CDR3: CASSPFDRSYEQYF
DNA: TGTGCCAGCTCACCCTTCGACAGATCCTACGAGCAGTACTTC

J: TRBJ2-5
size: NA
V: TRBV7-2
D: NA
CDR3: CASSRDSQETQYF
DNA: TGTGCCAGCAGCCGCGACAGCCAAGAGACCCAGTACTTC

J: TRBJ2-3
size: few
V: TRBV20-1
D: NA
CDR3: CSARGDYTQYF
DNA: TGCAGTGCTCGCGGTGATTATACGCAGTATTTT

J: TRBJ1-1
size: few
V: TRBV7-2
D: NA
CDR3: CASSPGGRTEAFF
DNA: TGTGCCAGCAGCCCCGGGGGGCGTACTGAAGCTTTCTTT

J: TRBJ2-7
size: few
V: TRBV19
D: TRBD1
CDR3: CATTPGQGRTYEQYF
DNA: TGTGCCACCACGCCGGGACAGGGACGAACCTACGAGCAGTACTTC

J: TRBJ2-3
size: NA
V: TRBV5-4
D: TRBD2
CDR3: CASSGGGLAGTDTQYF
DNA: TGTGCCAGCAGCGGGGGAGGACTAGCGGGGACAGATACGCAGTATTTT

J: TRBJ1-4
size: NA
V: TRBV7-2
D: NA
CDR3: CASSAGQSTNEKLFF
DNA: TGTGCCAGCAGTGCCGGACAGTCAACTAATGAAAAACTGTTTTTT

J: TRBJ1-4
size: NA
V: TRBV19
D: TRBD1
CDR3: CASTSGDRPEKLFF
DNA: TGTGCCAGTACCTCCGGGGACAGGCCTGAAAAACTGTTTTTT

J: TRBJ2-7
size: few
V: TRBV25-1
D: TRBD1
CDR3: CASSDRGYEQYF
DNA: TGTGCCAGCAGTGACAGGGGGTACGAGCAGTACTTC

J: TRBJ1-1
size: few
V: TRBV7-9
D: NA
CDR3: CASSFSGNTEAFF
DNA: TGTGCCAGCAGCTTTTCAGGGAACACTGAAGCTTTCTTT

J: TRBJ2-1
size: few
V: TRBV7-9
D: NA
CDR3: CASSQTDWGEHFF
DNA: TGTGCCAGCAGCCAGACGGATTGGGGGGAGCACTTCTTC

J: TRBJ1-2
size: NA
V: TRBV29-1
D: NA
CDR3: CSGGRDLGEGYTF
DNA: TGCAGCGGGGGCAGGGACCTGGGTGAGGGCTACACCTTC

J: TRBJ2-6
size: NA
V: TRBV5-1
D: NA
CDR3: CASSSYSSGANVLTF
DNA: TGCGCCAGCAGCTCATATAGCTCTGGGGCCAACGTCCTGACTTTC

J: TRBJ1-2
size: NA
V: TRBV6-5
D: NA
CDR3: CASSYGGANYGYTF
DNA: TGTGCCAGCAGTTACGGGGGAGCTAACTATGGCTACACCTTC

J: TRBJ2-3
size: few
V: TRBV5-4
D: TRBD1
CDR3: CASSSRDRGLNTQYF
DNA: TGTGCCAGCAGCTCCCGGGACAGGGGATTAAATACGCAGTATTTT

J: TRBJ2-5
size: NA
V: TRBV27
D: NA
CDR3: CASSFDTQETQYF
DNA: TGTGCCAGCAGTTTTGACACGCAAGAGACCCAGTACTTC

J: TRBJ1-1
size: few
V: TRBV6-5
D: NA
CDR3: CASRETVNTEAFF
DNA: TGTGCCAGCAGGGAGACGGTGAACACTGAAGCTTTCTTT

J: TRBJ2-7
size: few
V: TRBV5-1
D: TRBD2
CDR3: CASSPGLATAYEQYF
DNA: TGCGCCAGCAGCCCCGGACTAGCGACGGCCTACGAGCAGTACTTC

J: TRBJ2-1
size: NA
V: TRBV5-1
D: NA
CDR3: CASSLSRDNEQFF
DNA: TGCGCCAGCAGCTTGAGCAGGGACAATGAGCAGTTCTTC

J: TRBJ2-3
size: once
V: TRBV27
D: TRBD2
CDR3: CASSRNTGTSTDTQYF
DNA: TGTGCCAGCAGCCGAAATACCGGGACTAGTACAGATACGCAGTATTTT

J: TRBJ1-1
size: NA
V: TRBV14
D: NA
CDR3: CASSRYGYTEAFF
DNA: TGTGCCAGCAGTCGTTACGGTTACACTGAAGCTTTCTTT

J: TRBJ1-2
size: NA
V: TRBV7-9
D: NA
CDR3: CASSFYRDGYTF
DNA: TGTGCCAGCAGCTTTTACAGGGACGGCTACACCTTC

J: TRBJ2-7
size: few
V: TRBV7-2
D: NA
CDR3: CASSGGQLGEQYF
DNA: TGTGCCAGCAGCGGTGGACAGTTGGGCGAGCAGTACTTC

J: TRBJ2-7
size: few
V: TRBV5-1
D: TRBD1
CDR3: CASAFMTGDYEQYF
DNA: TGCGCCAGCGCCTTCATGACAGGGGACTACGAGCAGTACTTC

J: TRBJ2-2
size: few
V: TRBV2
D: TRBD1
CDR3: CASRATGGPGSGELFF
DNA: TGTGCCAGCAGGGCGACAGGGGGGCCCGGTTCCGGGGAGCTGTTTTTT

J: TRBJ2-7
size: few
V: TRBV6-1
D: NA
CDR3: CASSSPNTFYEQYF
DNA: TGTGCCAGCAGTTCTCCGAATACATTCTACGAGCAGTACTTC

J: TRBJ2-7
size: NA
V: TRBV29-1
D: TRBD1
CDR3: CSVEIRQGLGNEQYF
DNA: TGCAGCGTTGAAATAAGACAGGGGCTTGGCAACGAGCAGTACTTC

J: TRBJ2-7
size: NA
V: TRBV7-2
D: NA
CDR3: CASSFESTNYYEQYF
DNA: TGTGCCAGCAGCTTTGAATCCACAAACTACTACGAGCAGTACTTC

J: TRBJ2-7
size: few
V: TRBV15
D: NA
CDR3: CATSRVSRLEGRYF
DNA: TGTGCCACCAGCAGGGTCTCCAGACTGGAGGGGAGGTACTTC

J: TRBJ1-3
size: NA
V: TRBV6-5
D: NA
CDR3: CASSYSTGKVGNTIYF
DNA: TGTGCCAGCAGTTACTCTACAGGGAAGGTTGGAAACACCATATATTTT

J: TRBJ2-3
size: NA
V: TRBV29-1
D: NA
CDR3: CSAGHRDTQYF
DNA: TGCAGCGCCGGACACCGAGATACGCAGTATTTT

J: TRBJ2-1
size: few
V: TRBV7-9
D: NA
CDR3: CASSLGFSSYNEQFF
DNA: TGTGCCAGCAGCTTAGGGTTTAGCTCCTACAATGAGCAGTTCTTC

J: TRBJ2-5
size: few
V: TRBV29-1
D: TRBD2
CDR3: CSVVLAGGLVRETQYF
DNA: TGCAGCGTTGTCCTAGCGGGGGGTTTGGTCAGAGAGACCCAGTACTTC

J: TRBJ2-3
size: few
V: TRBV5-1
D: TRBD1
CDR3: CASSLVGRGSTDTQYF
DNA: TGCGCCAGCAGCTTGGTTGGCAGGGGGAGCACAGATACGCAGTATTTT

J: TRBJ2-6
size: NA
V: TRBV18
D: NA
CDR3: CASSPREVAGANVLTF
DNA: TGTGCCAGCTCACCAAGGGAGGTAGCCGGGGCCAACGTCCTGACTTTC

J: TRBJ1-2
size: NA
V: TRBV2
D: TRBD1
CDR3: CASTRMGQGDYGYTF
DNA: TGTGCCAGCACGAGGATGGGACAGGGGGACTATGGCTACACCTTC

J: TRBJ2-6
size: NA
V: TRBV7-8
D: NA
CDR3: CASSFNPISGANVLTF
DNA: TGTGCCAGCAGCTTCAACCCGATCTCTGGGGCCAACGTCCTGACTTTC

J: TRBJ1-2
size: NA
V: TRBV15
D: NA
CDR3: CATSRDPGPPKDGYGYTF
DNA: TGTGCCACCAGCAGAGATCCCGGGCCCCCTAAGGACGGCTATGGCTACACCTTC

J: TRBJ1-2
size: NA
V: TRBV5-1
D: TRBD1
CDR3: CASSTPGTGNYGYTF
DNA: TGCGCCAGCAGCACCCCCGGGACAGGGAACTATGGCTACACCTTC

J: TRBJ1-6
size: few
V: TRBV6-5
D: NA
CDR3: CASSYGPPDSPLHF
DNA: TGTGCCAGCAGTTATGGCCCTCCCGATTCACCCCTCCACTTT

J: TRBJ1-2
size: few
V: TRBV2
D: TRBD1
CDR3: CASSESPGGNYGYTF
DNA: TGTGCCAGCAGTGAGAGTCCAGGGGGCAACTATGGCTACACCTTC

J: TRBJ2-7
size: few
V: TRBV7-2
D: TRBD1
CDR3: CASSFAETGPHF
DNA: TGTGCCAGCAGCTTTGCCGAGACAGGGCCACACTTC

J: TRBJ1-1
size: few
V: TRBV6-4
D: NA
CDR3: CASSEQSTGTEAFF
DNA: TGTGCCAGCAGTGAGCAATCTACGGGCACTGAAGCTTTCTTT

J: TRBJ2-7
size: few
V: TRBV5-1
D: NA
CDR3: CASSLGRGNHEQYF
DNA: TGCGCCAGCAGCTTGGGCAGGGGTAACCACGAGCAGTACTTC

J: TRBJ2-1
size: few
V: TRBV30
D: NA
CDR3: CAWSRGPGHNEQFF
DNA: TGTGCCTGGAGTCGAGGGCCCGGACACAATGAGCAGTTCTTC

J: TRBJ1-1
size: few
V: TRBV18
D: NA
CDR3: CASSVLGDTEAFF
DNA: TGTGCCAGCTCAGTATTGGGGGACACTGAAGCTTTCTTT

J: TRBJ1-2
size: NA
V: TRBV6-5
D: NA
CDR3: CASSPGPQSGYTF
DNA: TGTGCCAGCAGCCCAGGGCCCCAAAGTGGCTACACCTTC

J: TRBJ1-1
size: few
V: TRBV29-1
D: NA
CDR3: CSVGFRLLNTEAFF
DNA: TGCAGCGTTGGTTTTCGTCTTTTGAACACTGAAGCTTTCTTT

J: TRBJ2-3
size: NA
V: TRBV10-3
D: NA
CDR3: CASGTDTQYF
DNA: TGTGCCAGCGGGACAGATACGCAGTATTTT

J: TRBJ2-1
size: NA
V: TRBV19
D: NA
CDR3: CASSSEEQHSSYNEQFF
DNA: TGTGCCAGTAGTAGCGAAGAACAGCACAGTTCCTACAATGAGCAGTTCTTC

J: TRBJ2-3
size: few
V: TRBV10-3
D: NA
CDR3: CAIREGSDTQYF
DNA: TGTGCCATCAGGGAGGGTTCAGATACGCAGTATTTT